Each of the 25 T cell receptor beta chains below was sequenced from the same sample in a study of preoperative IRX-2 immunotherapy in early breast cancer. Using immunoSEQ multiplex PCR, the repertoire was profiled, and TCRdb retains in-frame clones only, with some absent. The top ten clones hold 1.6% of a sample with 40,000 to 45,000 clones, about 95% of them seen once. Treatment reported: preoperative locoregional IRX-2 cytokine immunotherapy. The material was tumor tissue, obtained after IRX-2 immunotherapy. All receptors come from a human donor with breast cancer.

The V call is TRBV7-9, the J call TRBJ1-1; TRBD1 is a possible D gene (6 bases). This CDR3 spans 14 amino acids. The V and J ends lost 3 bases and 0 bases respectively, with 8 bases between them. Germline V gene sequence: CDR1 SEHNR, CDR2 FQNEAQ (reference sequence). The DNA of the CDR3 is TGTGCCAGCAGCTTCCAGGGGATGAACACTGAAGCTTTCTTT. Its translation: CASSFQGMNTEAFF.

In the case of this clone: At one end the junction does not follow the germline gene, possibly because of a read error. The chain links TRBV5-6 to TRBJ2-7, with 10 bases that match TRBD2. CDR1 and CDR2 from the germline V gene are SGHDT and YYEEEE. CDR3 length: 13 amino acids. CDR3 sequence: CASSFWTSGRGSF. CDR3 nucleotide sequence: TGTGCCAGCAGCTTCTGGACTAGCGGCCGAGGGAGCTTC.

This clone was picked up one time. J is TRBJ1-1 and V is TRBV6-6; 7 bases are a match to TRBD1. J was trimmed by 7 bases and V by 7 bases; bases with no gene match: 3. This CDR3 is 11 amino acids long. Germline CDR1 is MNHNY and CDR2 is SVGAGI (reference sequence). CDR3 loop: CASKRDSEAFF. The CDR3 nucleotides read TGTGCCAGCAAAAGGGACAGTGAAGCTTTCTTT.

This clone was observed a single time. This chain connects TRBV7-3 to TRBJ1-2; 9 nucleotides line up with TRBD1. The germline gives CDR1 SGHTA, CDR2 FQGTGA. The length of the CDR3 is 13 residues. V shed 3 bases, J shed 7 bases, and the junction held 3 bases outside the gene matches. Here the CDR3 DNA reads TGTGCCAGCAGCTTCACAGGGGGCGCTGGCTACACCTTC. It encodes CASSFTGGAGYTF.

The rearrangement joins TRBV6-6 to TRBJ2-7, with TRBD2 matching 9 bases. The CDR3 has 12 amino acids. Germline V lookup: CDR1 MNHNY, CDR2 SVGAGI (reference sequence). J gave up 4 bases and V 5 bases, and 0 bases lay outside the gene matches. The CDR3 loop reads CASSLAGYEQYF. CDR3 in DNA: TGTGCCAGCAGTCTAGCGGGATACGAGCAGTACTTC.

The chain is built from TRBV15 and TRBJ1-2; 8 bases match TRBD1. The CDR3 extends over 15 amino acids. V shed 5 bases and J 6 bases; nucleotides not matched to a gene: 11. CDR1 and CDR2 (germline): LNHNV, YYDKDF (reference sequence). The CDR3 bases are TGTGCCACCAGCGCCCGACAGGGGAGTTCAGATGGCTACACCTTC. This encodes CATSARQGSSDGYTF. The complete variable domain, with remaining parts taken from reference TRBV15 and TRBJ1-2, reads DAMVIQNPRYQVTQFGKPVTLSCSQTLNHNVMYWYQQKSSQAPKLLFHYYDKDFNNEADTPDNFQSRRPNTSFCFLDIRSPGLGDTAMYLCATSARQGSSDGYTFGSGTRLTVV.

The chain has TRBV4-1 and TRBJ2-4, with 9 bases that match TRBD2. The trim removed 2 bases at V and 8 bases at J, leaving 13 bases unmatched. The germline CDR1 and CDR2 sequences are MGHRA and YSYEKL. This CDR3 contains 17 residues. For the CDR3, the DNA is TGCGCCAGCAGCCAACTCCCCCTAGCGGGACAAAGAGACATTCAGTACTTC. Translated, it gives CASSQLPLAGQRDIQYF.

V gene TRBV7-2 combines with J gene TRBJ1-2; possibly TRBD1 for D (6 bases). The V and J ends lost 8 bases and 7 bases respectively, with 20 bases between them. The CDR3 sequence is 14 residues long. Germline V gives CDR1 SGHTA, CDR2 FQGNSA. CDR3 in amino acids: CASSIPGVLSGYTF. The CDR3 coding sequence is TGTGCCAGCTCGATCCCAGGGGTTTTATCTGGCTACACCTTC. Supplemented by reference TRBV7-2 and TRBJ1-2, the full variable domain reads GAGVSQSPSNKVTEKGKDVELRCDPISGHTALYWYRQSLGQGLEFLIYFQGNSAPDKSGLPSDRFSAERTGGSVSTLTIQRTQQEDSAVYLCASSIPGVLSGYTFGSGTRLTVV.

The V call is TRBV6-5, the J call TRBJ2-5; D unresolved. Germline CDR1 and CDR2: MNHEY and SVGAGI. Trimming left V 4 bases short and J 0 bases short, with 9 bases between. The CDR3 length is 14 residues. CDR3 in DNA: TGTGCCAGCAGTTCCACCGGGCACCAAGAGACCCAGTACTTC. Translating it yields CASSSTGHQETQYF.

CDR3 region: CASSQLPGQYYGYTF. The CDR3 region has the DNA TGCGCCAGCAGCCAATTACCGGGACAGTACTATGGCTACACCTTC. The chain combines TRBV4-3 with TRBJ1-2, with 7 nucleotides matching TRBD1. CDR1 is LGHNA and CDR2 is YSLEER in the germline V gene. J lost 3 bases, V lost 2 bases, and 6 bases had no gene match. The CDR3 contains 15 residues.

The rearrangement uses TRBV6-1 and TRBJ1-5; D not certain. Germline V gene sequence: CDR1 MNHNS, CDR2 SASEGT. The CDR3 runs to 14 residues. V shed 8 bases and J shed 0 bases, with 11 bases lying between them. The CDR3 protein is CASSRELSNQPQHF. The CDR3 DNA sequence: TGTGCCAGCTCACGCGAACTTAGCAATCAGCCCCAGCATTTT.

The rearrangement uses TRBV7-3 and TRBJ2-5; D assignment may be TRBD1 or TRBD2 (7 bases each). Looked up from germline, CDR1 is SGHTA and CDR2 is FQGTGA. Trimming took 5 bases from V and 4 from J, leaving 23 bases between them. The CDR3 is 17 amino acids. The CDR3 nucleotides read TGTGCCAGCAGCCCTAGCGGCCGGGCGACAGGGAGAGAGACCCAGTACTTC. Its translation is CASSPSGRATGRETQYF.

The gene calls are TRBV2 and TRBJ2-7; D uncertain. Germline V gene lookup returns CDR1 SNHLY and CDR2 FYNNEI. Trimming took 2 bases from V and 0 from J, leaving 20 bases between them. The CDR3 loop spans 18 amino acids. The CDR3 DNA sequence: TGTGCCAGCAGTGAATCCCTTTTCGGGTTGGGAAGCTCCTACGAGCAGTACTTC. Its translation: CASSESLFGLGSSYEQYF.

The chain employs TRBV6-6 and TRBJ1-6; 9 bases align to TRBD1. The CDR3 runs to 16 residues. Germline V gene lookup returns CDR1 MNHNY and CDR2 SVGAGI (reference sequence). J was trimmed by 6 bases and V by 7 bases; bases with no gene match: 10. CDR3 in amino acids: CASILPGQGSNSPLHF. CDR3 nucleotides: TGTGCCAGCATCCTACCGGGACAGGGATCTAATTCACCCCTCCACTTT.

The V call is TRBV10-3, the J call TRBJ2-1, with 9 bases fitting TRBD1. J was trimmed by 7 bases and V by 4 bases; bases with no gene match: 5. CDR1 is ENHRY, CDR2 SYGVKD, per germline. The CDR3 is 14 amino acids. The CDR3 loop reads CAISVGDRANEQFF. The CDR3 bases are TGTGCCATCAGTGTCGGGGACAGGGCAAATGAGCAGTTCTTC.

This chain uses TRBV27 with TRBJ1-5; D not certain. This CDR3 spans 13 amino acids. Germline CDR1 and CDR2: MNHEY and SMNVEV (reference sequence). V dropped 6 bases and J dropped 5 bases, with 11 bases sitting between them. CDR3 bases: TGTGCCAGCAGGCTCGTTGTAGATCAGCCCCAGCATTTT. It codes for CASRLVVDQPQHF.

CDR3 DNA sequence: TGCGCCAGCAGCCAACCGACATCCCCTAGTTTCGAGCAGTACTTC. Translation: CASSQPTSPSFEQYF. The genes are TRBV5-1 and TRBJ2-7; D unresolved. V was trimmed by 4 bases and J by 6 bases, leaving 20 bases between them. This CDR3 region has 15 residues. Per the germline V gene, CDR1 is SGHRS and CDR2 is YFSETQ. Together with reference TRBV5-1 and TRBJ2-7, the CDR3 gives the full variable domain: KAGVTQTPRYLIKTRGQQVTLSCSPISGHRSVSWYQQTPGQGLQFLFEYFSETQRNKGNFPGRFSGRQFSNSRSEMNVSTLELGDSALYLCASSQPTSPSFEQYFGPGTRLTVT.

The gene calls are TRBV5-1 and TRBJ1-1; possible D gene TRBD1, 5 bases. The CDR3 contains 16 residues. V was cut by 1 base and J by 1 base, with 14 bases left in between. Germline V gives CDR1 SGHRS, CDR2 YFSETQ. CDR3 residues: CASSLTGLMTNTEAFF. DNA for the CDR3: TGCGCCAGCAGCTTGACGGGACTCATGACGAACACTGAAGCTTTCTTT.

The V and J genes are TRBV28 and TRBJ2-7; no definite D call. V dropped 6 bases and J dropped 2 bases, with 14 bases sitting between them. Germline CDR1 MDHEN, CDR2 SYDVKM. The CDR3 contains 14 residues. For the CDR3, the DNA is TGTGCCAGCAGCCTAATAGACAAGGCCTACGAGCAGTACTTC. Amino acid sequence: CASSLIDKAYEQYF.

The chain couples TRBV10-3 to TRBJ1-4, with D uncertain. Trimming left V 10 bases short and J 3 bases short, with 12 bases between. The CDR3 is 13 residues long. Germline CDR1 and CDR2: ENHRY and SYGVKD. CDR3 DNA sequence: TGTGCCACAGAGGTCGGGCCTAATGAAAAACTGTTTTTT. It is translated as CATEVGPNEKLFF.

A single count supports this clone. The chain is built from TRBV28 and TRBJ2-5, with D possibly TRBD1 on 7 matching bases. The CDR3 has 15 residues. Germline assignment: CDR1 MDHEN and CDR2 SYDVKM. Trimming pared 5 bases from V and 2 bases from J, leaving 15 bases between. DNA for the CDR3: TGTGCCAGCAGTCTGACGGGGGACAGACAAGAGACCCAGTACTTC. Residues: CASSLTGDRQETQYF.

The chain employs TRBV2 and TRBJ2-3; the match to TRBD2 covers 11 bases. The length of the CDR3 is 15 residues. The germline V gene has CDR1 SNHLY and CDR2 FYNNEI. The junction had 1 base not matched to a gene; V was cut back by 5 bases and J by 0 bases. CDR3 region: CASSRLAGSTDTQYF. The CDR3 DNA is TGTGCCAGCAGTAGACTAGCGGGGAGCACAGATACGCAGTATTTT.

This chain joins TRBV9 and TRBJ1-4; 10 bases match TRBD1. V trimming: 0 bases; J trimming: 7 bases; junction bases outside the gene matches: 9. Germline-derived CDR1 and CDR2 are SGDLS and YYNGEE. This CDR3 has 17 residues. The CDR3, as DNA: TGTGCCAGCAGCGTAGGGACAGGGGGGGGTGTGTTTGAAAAACTGTTTTTT. Translated, it gives CASSVGTGGGVFEKLFF.

CDR3 sequence reads: CASRDRSGNTIYF. The CDR3 region has the DNA TGTGCCAGCAGAGACAGGTCTGGAAACACCATATATTTT. This chain connects TRBV18 to TRBJ1-3; a weak D match, TRBD1 (6 bases). V was clipped by 8 bases and J by 1 base, with 9 bases between them. The CDR3 extends over 13 amino acids. CDR1 is KGHSH and CDR2 is LQKENI in the germline V gene.

V gene TRBV2 combines with J gene TRBJ2-7, with D unresolved. The CDR3 spans 12 residues. Trimming pared 6 bases from V and 1 base from J, leaving 7 bases between. Germline V gene lookup returns CDR1 SNHLY and CDR2 FYNNEI. DNA of the CDR3: TGTGCCAGCAGGGTCGGGTCCTACGAGCAGTACTTC. Translated: CASRVGSYEQYF.